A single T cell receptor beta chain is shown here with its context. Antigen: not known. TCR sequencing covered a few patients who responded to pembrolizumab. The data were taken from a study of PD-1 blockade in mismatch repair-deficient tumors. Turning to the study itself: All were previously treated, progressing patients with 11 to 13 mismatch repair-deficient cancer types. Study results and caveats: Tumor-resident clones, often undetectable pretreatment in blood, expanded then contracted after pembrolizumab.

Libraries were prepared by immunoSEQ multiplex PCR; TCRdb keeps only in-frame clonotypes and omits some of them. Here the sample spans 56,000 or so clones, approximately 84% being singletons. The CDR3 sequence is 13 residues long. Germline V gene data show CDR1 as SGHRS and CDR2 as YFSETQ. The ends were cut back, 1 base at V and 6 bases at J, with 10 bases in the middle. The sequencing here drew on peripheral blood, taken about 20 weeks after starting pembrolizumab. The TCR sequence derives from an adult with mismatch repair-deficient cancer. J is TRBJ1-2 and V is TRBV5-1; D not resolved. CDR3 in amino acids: CASSLNGHDGYTF. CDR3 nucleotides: TGCGCCAGCAGCTTGAATGGCCACGATGGCTACACCTTC.